What follows describes a single TCR beta chain. This clonotype appeared a few times. Its antigen target is currently unknown. Nothing much larger sits one base from this clone, and base qualities are not available. TCR cDNA was synthesized by 5'RACE template switching, which introduced a universal primer site and unique molecular identifiers. cDNA synthesis was primed from both the TCR alpha and TCR beta constant segments. Library amplification used two PCR steps, and the second PCR step added sample barcodes and sequencing adapters. Sequencing of libraries was done on Illumina HiSeq 2500 (2x100 bp) or NovaSeq (2x150 bp). For the original study's pipeline: MIGEC was used to demultiplex reads and collapse the reads into UMI consensus sequences, and MiXCR was used for V(D)J alignment. Vaccine-responding clonotypes were defined with edgeR using replicate PBMC samples, requiring FDR below 0.01 and a log2 fold change above 5 up to day 15. CD4 or CD8 identity was assigned to each bulk clonotype according to whether the clonotype was present at higher abundance in the sequenced CD4 repertoire or the sequenced CD8 repertoire. Starting from the raw public reads, TCRdb applied fastp trimming at Q25, assembled clones with MiXCR and retained in-frame beta chains. Each entry merges the rows of one CDR3 protein and shows their most common DNA and genes. The authors' filters were not applied to this entry. Across this sample there are 600,000 to 750,000 distinct CDR3 sequences, with more than 9% seen only once. The biggest ten clones account for around 14% of the sample.

The source of the sample is a study of T cells after yellow fever vaccination (dated by TCRdb to the late 2010s). About the study as a whole: Libraries from fractions with low cell numbers were prepared with the SMART-Seq v4 Ultra Low Input RNA kit. To track T-cell clones before and after primary and booster YFV17D yellow fever vaccination, bulk TCR alpha and beta repertoires were sequenced longitudinally. Two healthy male donors made up the cohort, one aged 18 to 30 years and the other aged 30 to 40 years. Blood samples were taken at several timepoints before and after primary and secondary immunization, and bulk PBMC replicates and cell subsets were isolated.

The treatment or condition label on this specimen signifies: live attenuated yellow fever vaccine strain. At each blood-draw timepoint, two biological replicates of bulk PBMCs were collected. PBMCs were isolated from peripheral blood using a standard Ficoll-Paque protocol. TriZol was used to extract RNA from bulk PBMCs, CD4 and CD8 fractions, and dextramer-positive and dextramer-negative fractions. V trim: 3 bases; J trim: 2 bases; unmatched bases: 2. CDR1 and CDR2 (SQVTM, ANQGSEA) derive from the germline V gene. The CDR3 spans 13 residues, from the cysteine through the phenylalanine. CDR3 DNA is the only sequence kept; it has 39 bases, read in frame from the first base. Points the paper makes about the study in general: Because only two donors were included in the study, the extent to which the findings can be generalized is limited. A small share of clonotypes occurred in both CD4 and CD8 compartments, likely arising from convergent recombination. The secondary T-cell response was weaker than the primary response but faster, peaking on day 5 instead of day 15. Computational filtering was needed because FACS-sorted repertoires could contain abundant contaminating clonotypes from the bulk population. After the booster, most of the clones that had expanded following primary vaccination were detected again (roughly 96% of CD4 and around 88% of CD8), which suggests that memory was broadly maintained.

This TCR was sampled from a man younger than 45 who received the YFV17D yellow fever vaccine. The receptor chain draws on TRBV29-1 and TRBJ1-2; the junction holds 8 bases that match TRBD1. The material sequenced was PBMCs, taken on the day of the yellow fever booster vaccination. This receptor carries the CDR3 CSVDQGANYGYTF. The base sequence is TGCAGCGTTGATCAGGGGGCCAACTATGGCTACACCTTC.